Listed below are T cell receptor beta chains from one sample, sequenced in a study of regulatory T cells in long-lasting Graves disease. MiXCR was run by TCRdb on the multiplex PCR reads, yielding one entry per CDR3 protein. The sample carries under 300,000 distinct CDR3 sequences, roughly a fifth recorded once. The sample was peripheral blood mononuclear cells (PBMCs), taken at new diagnosis, from a patient treated with antithyroid drugs. These receptors were taken from a female donor with Graves disease. Each CDR3 is given with its conserved first and last residue. D genes are given only for firm matches.

d_call j_call cdr3_length v_call cdr3_aa
- TRBJ2-5 14 TRBV11-2 CASSETPDEETQYF
- TRBJ1-1 12 TRBV10-3 CAVSERSTEAFF
- TRBJ2-2 14 TRBV20-1 CSAVGQRNTGELFF
- TRBJ2-1 14 TRBV5-1 CASSFAGTYNEQFF
TRBD2 TRBJ2-1 13 TRBV12-3/TRBV12-4 CASSAGLNNEQFF
TRBD2 TRBJ2-2 17 TRBV7-9 CASSPPPGLTLAGELFF
- TRBJ2-5 15 TRBV20-1 CSASNIGTRQETQYF
- TRBJ1-1 14 TRBV6-5 CASSYGGTISEAFF
TRBD2 TRBJ2-1 17 TRBV20-1 CSAETSGGPNSYNEQFF
TRBD1 TRBJ1-1 16 TRBV5-1 CASSLALTGGGTEAFF
- TRBJ2-2 16 TRBV20-1 CSASPGGPGHTGELVF
- TRBJ2-2 14 TRBV20-1 CSASTLRNAGELFF